These T cell receptor beta chains were read from a single sample in a study of tumor and adjacent non-tumor tissue in lung cancer. Via MiXCR, TCRdb re-called the multiplex PCR reads, giving one row per CDR3 protein. The sample records around 100,000 distinct CDR3 sequences, about 60% being singletons. What was sequenced was distant non-tumor lung tissue. The receptors shown here come from a man aged 25 to 45 with non-small cell lung cancer. CDR3s include the opening cysteine and the closing phenylalanine or tryptophan. Each record gives: J gene, D gene, V gene, clone size, CDR3 DNA, CDR3 protein. D genes are given only for firm matches. Only part of the rows carry a size: once, few, many, or a class if the clone is expanded.

TRBJ2-7,TRBD1,TRBV11-2,once,TGCGCCAGCAGGACCGGGACAGGGTCGTACGAGCAGTACTTC,CASRTGTGSYEQYF
TRBJ2-7,.,TRBV7-8,.,TGTGCCAGCAGCCCAGGAGCCGGAACCGGGACTTTATCCTACGACCAGTACTTC,CASSPGAGTGTLSYDQYF
TRBJ2-7,.,TRBV4-2,many,TGTGCCAGCAGCCACCAGGCTGGTCTGGGAGAGCAGTACTTC,CASSHQAGLGEQYF
TRBJ1-1,.,TRBV18,once,TGTACCAGCTCCCAAAGAGACAGTAGGAACACTGAAGCTTTCTTT,CTSSQRDSRNTEAFF
TRBJ1-2,.,TRBV29-1,.,TGCAGTACTTCGCACAGTCGGGTGTATAGCTACACCTTC,CSTSHSRVYSYTF
TRBJ1-1,TRBD1,TRBV5-1,.,TGCGCCAGCAGGCGAGCGACAGGGGGCGCGGCCATGAGCACTGAAGCTTTCTTT,CASRRATGGAAMSTEAFF
TRBJ1-2,TRBD1,TRBV20-1,.,TGCAGTGCTAGCTCAGACAGGGTAAACTATGGCTACATCTTC,CSASSDRVNYGYIF
TRBJ1-3,.,TRBV20-1,.,TGCAGCGCTAAGCAAGAGTCTGGGAACACCATATATTTT,CSAKQESGNTIYF
TRBJ1-1,.,TRBV11-2,.,TGTGCCAGCAGTTTAGCGGCAGACATGGACACTGAAGCTTTCTTT,CASSLAADMDTEAFF
TRBJ2-7,.,TRBV12-3/TRBV12-4,.,TGTGCGAGCGGTTTGGGGCCGCCCCCCTACGAGCAGTACTTC,CASGLGPPPYEQYF
TRBJ2-3,TRBD2,TRBV6-6,.,TGTGCCAGCAGTTACTCGTGGAGCGGGGGGGAGGGTACGCAGTATTTT,CASSYSWSGGEGTQYF
TRBJ2-1,.,TRBV5-1,.,TGCGCCAGCAGCCCGTATACAGGGAGCTCCTACAATGAGCAGTTCTTC,CASSPYTGSSYNEQFF
TRBJ2-3,.,TRBV7-9,.,TGTGCCAGCAGCTCGAGACAGTGGGGTCGTGGATTCCCAGATACGCAGTATTTT,CASSSRQWGRGFPDTQYF
TRBJ2-7,.,TRBV4-1,.,TGCGCCAGCAGCCAAGTATCGGAGGGGTCCTACGAGGAATACTTC,CASSQVSEGSYEEYF
TRBJ2-5,.,TRBV11-2,once,TGTGCCGGCAGCTTAAATCTCGGGGAGACCCAGTACTTC,CAGSLNLGETQYF
TRBJ1-2,.,TRBV5-4,many,TGTGCCAGCAGCGGCTACGACCCTAACTATGGCTACACCTTC,CASSGYDPNYGYTF
TRBJ2-4,.,TRBV11-2,few,TGTGCCAGCGGCGACCTTTGGGGAAACATTCAGTACTTC,CASGDLWGNIQYF
TRBJ1-3,.,TRBV13,.,TGTGCCAGCAGCTCCCGTAGGGACATCACTGGAAACACCATATATTTT,CASSSRRDITGNTIYF
TRBJ2-1,TRBD2,TRBV5-1,.,TGCGTCAGCAATAAACGTCTAGCGGGAGACGATGAGCAGTTCTTC,CVSNKRLAGDDEQFF
TRBJ1-6,.,TRBV6-1,.,TGCCCCAGCAGTGAAGGTCAGAATTCACCCCTCCACTTT,CPSSEGQNSPLHF
TRBJ2-3,.,TRBV4-2,many,TGTGCCAGCAGCCAAGATCAACTGGGCGCTTCTAGCACAGATACGCAGTATTTT,CASSQDQLGASSTDTQYF
TRBJ2-7,TRBD2,TRBV6-2/TRBV6-3,.,TGTGCCAGCACTAACCTAGCGGGGGTGGGCGAGCAGTACTTC,CASTNLAGVGEQYF